This TCR beta chain was identified during a study of blood T cell repertoires in COVID-19. Study-wide background: Samples came from the United States, Italy and Spain, spanning acute and convalescent COVID-19. PBMCs, B-cell-depleted T cells, or T cells were the source of the cDNA or gDNA that made up the material.

The V gene's germline CDR1 is SGHAT and CDR2 FQNNGV. This CDR3 contains 17 residues. V lost 4 bases, J lost 8 bases, and 24 bases lay in between. Authors' analysis steps: Scientists estimated how many nucleated cells there were by amplifying reference gene primers. The table came from immunoSEQ multiplex PCR; TCRdb's copy has only in-frame clones and leaves some out. V, J and clone size reflect that table, while D and trimming were determined from the DNA. The sample has 100,000 to 120,000 clones, roughly 80% seen once. J is TRBJ1-5 and V is TRBV11-2, with no clear D. The receptor was isolated from an elderly woman with acute or convalescent COVID-19. Sequenced input: peripheral blood. CDR3 sequence: CASSSRSHRGEWKPQHF. In DNA, the CDR3 is TGTGCCAGCAGCTCTAGGTCTCATAGAGGTGAATGGAAGCCCCAGCATTTT.